The 3 T cell receptor beta chains listed next were all sequenced from one sample in a study of response to subunit inactivated influenza vaccine. TCRdb fed the RT-PCR reads into MiXCR, producing one record per CDR3 protein. The table has 280,000 or so distinct CDR3 sequences, 20% to 25% seen once. The sample was PBMCs from blood, taken 21 months after vaccination. These receptors all come from a man aged 50 to 69 who received an inactivated influenza vaccine.

V usage is TRBV5-1 and J usage is TRBJ1-4, with 10 positions matching TRBD1. Germline CDR1 and CDR2: SGHRS and YFSETQ. This CDR3 comprises 14 residues. The V and J ends lost 4 bases and 6 bases, in that order; junction bases with no gene match: 3. The CDR3 protein is CASSPDRGYEKLFF. The CDR3 DNA reads as TGCGCCAGCAGCCCGGACAGGGGGTATGAAAAACTGTTTTTT.

A few counts support this clonotype. The V gene is TRBV5-8, the J gene TRBJ2-7; D gene uncertain. CDR3 size: 15 residues. Per the germline V gene, CDR1 is SGHTS and CDR2 is YDEGEE. Between the trimmed V and J ends, which lost 4 bases and 0 bases, there was a span of 14 bases. The CDR3 region is CASSPDEVSSYEQYF. In DNA form, the CDR3 reads TGTGCCAGCAGCCCCGACGAGGTGAGCTCCTACGAGCAGTACTTC.

This clonotype was counted between two and nine times. The chain is built from TRBV14 and TRBJ1-3; D call uncertain. Germline V gene lookup returns CDR1 SGHDN and CDR2 FVKESK. The ends were cut back, 0 bases at V and 4 bases at J, with 13 bases in the middle. This CDR3 has 16 residues. The CDR3 here is CASSQDSSVAGNTIYF. The CDR3 DNA follows: TGTGCCAGCAGCCAAGATAGCTCCGTTGCAGGAAACACCATATATTTT.